A selection of T cell receptor beta chains follows, all from one sample in a study of blood T cell repertoires in COVID-19. Data came from immunoSEQ multiplex PCR; TCRdb stores just in-frame clones and leaves some out. Of fewer than 75,000 clones in the sample, roughly 86% were seen once. Material: peripheral blood. The receptors shown here come from a man aged 55 to 70 with acute or convalescent COVID-19. Each CDR3 is given with its conserved first and last residue. The order of the fields is V gene, J gene, CDR3 protein.

>TRBV10-3|TRBJ1-5
CAISESGGTYQPQHF
>TRBV5-1|TRBJ2-3
CASSFGLAAQYF
>TRBV6-5|TRBJ1-5
CASSFDRDQPQHF
>TRBV9|TRBJ1-3
CASSARSGDSYSGNTIYF
>TRBV2|TRBJ1-1
CASRLEQAITEAFF
>TRBV10-3|TRBJ2-5
CATPGGDVQETQYF
>TRBV4-1|TRBJ2-7
CASSGRGGSYEQYF
>TRBV14|TRBJ2-3
CASSLTGASTDTQYF
>TRBV5-4|TRBJ1-5
CASSLDGDQPQHF
>TRBV3-1/TRBV3-2|TRBJ1-1
CASSQAGGSNTEAFF
>TRBV29-1|TRBJ2-3
CSVRITDTQYF
>TRBV5-1|TRBJ2-2
CASSLQSPGNGELFF
>TRBV24-1|TRBJ1-5
CATRAAREQPQHF
>TRBV4-1|TRBJ2-7
CASSQERTYEQYF